The 9 T cell receptor beta chains given below trace back to one sample, sequenced in a study of cytomegalovirus exposure and HLA in healthy donors. This PCR relied on a set of 60 Vbeta primers and 13 Jbeta primers. Generated by immunoSEQ multiplex PCR, the TCRdb table keeps only in-frame clones and is missing some. The profile shows about 150,000 clones, 70% to 80% of them singletons. The sequenced material came from PBMCs. These receptors all come from a female donor in good health and CMV-seropositive.

This clone was recorded once. The CDR3 reads CASSKEGNRGCSEAFF. CDR3 DNA sequence: TGTGCCAGCAGCAAAGAGGGGAACAGGGGTTGCTCTGAAGCTTTCTTT. The V and J genes are TRBV21-1 and TRBJ1-1; the table calls TRBD1, which could not be checked here. TRBV21-1 is a known pseudogene. The CDR3 consists of 16 residues.

The chain joins TRBV7-2 to TRBJ2-2, with a possible D match to TRBD2 (6 bases). The CDR3 is made up of 15 amino acids. CDR1 is SGHTA and CDR2 is FQGNSA in the germline V gene. Trimming took off 3 bases at V and 6 bases at J, with 14 bases between the two ends. The CDR3: CASSFLVGGAGELFF. Written as DNA, the CDR3 is TGTGCCAGCAGCTTCTTGGTAGGAGGGGCCGGGGAGCTGTTTTTT. The full variable domain, in which reference TRBV7-2 and TRBJ2-2 provide the parts outside the CDR3, is GAGVSQSPSNKVTEKGKDVELRCDPISGHTALYWYRQSLGQGLEFLIYFQGNSAPDKSGLPSDRFSAERTGGSVSTLTIQRTQQEDSAVYLCASSFLVGGAGELFFGEGSRLTVL.

The chain carries TRBV9 and TRBJ2-2; 8 nucleotides match TRBD1. The CDR3 contains 17 residues. V was clipped by 2 bases and J by 0 bases; unmatched bases: 6. CDR1 and CDR2 from the germline V gene are SGDLS and YYNGEE. In DNA, the CDR3 is TGTGCCAGCAGCGTCCCTCAGGGGGCTCCGAACACCGGGGAGCTGTTTTTT. Translated, it gives CASSVPQGAPNTGELFF.

The rearrangement joins TRBV30 to TRBJ2-1, with 15 bases that match TRBD2. V gave up 1 base and J gave up 8 bases; unmatched junction bases: 6. Germline V CDR1 and CDR2: GTSNPN, SVGIG (reference sequence). The CDR3 contains 16 residues. CDR3 bases: TGTGCCTGGAGTGAGGGACTAGCGGGAGGTTGGGATGAGCAGTTCTTC. The encoded protein is CAWSEGLAGGWDEQFF.

V and J are TRBV14 and TRBJ1-5, with 8 nucleotides matching TRBD1. Germline CDR1 reads SGHDN; CDR2 reads FVKESK. The CDR3 runs to 15 residues. The V segment lost 4 bases and the J segment 6 bases; nucleotides outside the gene matches: 8. The CDR3: CASSLQQGVSQPQHF. The CDR3 DNA reads TGTGCCAGCAGCCTTCAACAGGGGGTGAGTCAGCCCCAGCATTTT. The full variable domain, with the rest looked up from reference TRBV14 and TRBJ1-5, is EAGVTQFPSHSVIEKGQTVTLRCDPISGHDNLYWYRRVMGKEIKFLLHFVKESKQDESGMPNNRFLAERTGGTYSTLKVQPAELEDSGVYFCASSLQQGVSQPQHFGDGTRLSIL.

The count of this clone is one. This chain links TRBV10-3 with TRBJ2-1, with D tentatively TRBD1 (5 bases). The germline V gene encodes CDR1 ENHRY and CDR2 SYGVKD. CDR3 length: 13 amino acids. V lost 3 bases and J lost 8, with 11 bases in between. The CDR3: CAISDQGGDEQFF. Here the CDR3 DNA reads TGTGCCATCAGTGACCAGGGTGGGGATGAGCAGTTCTTC.

The chain joins TRBV7-6 to TRBJ2-5, with 9 bases identical to TRBD1. The J call may be wrong; the DNA end is better matched by TRBJ2-7. Germline V lookup: CDR1 SGHVS, CDR2 FNYEAQ. This CDR3 comprises 15 residues. The CDR3, as DNA: TGTGCCAGCAGCCCCGGGACAGGGAATAACTACGAGCAGTACTTC. Residues: CASSPGTGNNYEQYF.

V and J are TRBV7-3 and TRBJ2-5; 8 positions agree with TRBD2. Looked up from germline, CDR1 is SGHTA and CDR2 is FQGTGA. The V gene end was trimmed by 5 bases and the J gene end by 5 bases; junction bases not matched to a gene: 10. CDR3 length: 15 amino acids. Here the CDR3 reads CASSQGSGRSETQYF. The CDR3 DNA follows: TGTGCCAGCAGCCAGGGGAGCGGGAGAAGTGAGACCCAGTACTTC.

The rearrangement uses TRBV7-8 and TRBJ1-5, with 11 positions matching TRBD1. This CDR3 has 19 residues. Germline V gene lookup returns CDR1 SGHVS and CDR2 FQNEAQ. V gave up 2 bases and J gave up 2 bases; unmatched junction bases: 11. CDR3 coding DNA: TGTGCCAGCAGCTTAAGACCGGGACAGGGGGTCTCTGGCAATCAGCCCCAGCATTTT. The encoded protein is CASSLRPGQGVSGNQPQHF.